This is a list of T cell receptor beta chains from one sample in a study of human T cells and chemical hapten exposure. TCRdb ran MiXCR on the RACE reads and lists one entry per CDR3 protein. The table has 45,000 or so distinct CDR3 sequences, roughly 4.1% seen once. Input material: whole blood. All receptors derive from a human donor in good health. Some clones in this sample may be carry-over from other donors' samples. Each CDR3 is given with its conserved first and last residue. A D gene is named only where the DNA matches it firmly. Rows may omit the clone size; those that give it use once, few, many or a size class.

V	D	size	J	CDR3	DNA
TRBV5-1	TRBD1	few	TRBJ2-3	CASSPRQGGTDTQYF	TGCGCCAGCAGCCCCAGACAGGGTGGAACAGATACGCAGTATTTT
TRBV6-5	TRBD1	many	TRBJ1-3	CASSWTGRGYSGNTIYF	TGTGCCAGCAGTTGGACAGGGAGGGGATACTCTGGAAACACCATATATTTT
TRBV4-1	TRBD1	many	TRBJ1-2	CASRLTGGADGYTF	TGCGCCAGCAGACTCACAGGGGGCGCAGATGGCTACACCTTC
TRBV29-1	-	-	TRBJ1-3	CSVIISIGNTIYF	TGCAGCGTTATCATCTCGATCGGAAACACCATATATTTT
TRBV7-6	-	many	TRBJ2-2	CASSFPAGAIAGELFF	TGTGCCAGCAGCTTCCCCGCTGGGGCTATAGCCGGGGAGCTGTTTTTT
TRBV29-1	-	many	TRBJ1-1	CSVEGGLTMNTEAFF	TGCAGCGTTGAGGGGGGTTTGACGATGAACACTGAAGCTTTCTTT
TRBV9	-	-	TRBJ2-3	CASSAGTPGTQYF	TGTGCCAGCAGCGCCGGGACCCCGGGTACGCAGTATTTT
TRBV6-1	TRBD2	-	TRBJ2-1	CASSETGLPYNEHFF	TGTGCCAGCAGTGAAACGGGACTACCCTACAATGAGCATTTCTTC
TRBV24-1	TRBD1	-	TRBJ1-5	CATSDPGTDLNQPQHF	TGTGCCACCAGTGACCCCGGGACAGACCTAAATCAGCCCCAGCATTTT
TRBV19	-	many	TRBJ2-1	CASTSRNYNEQFF	TGTGCCAGTACCAGTCGCAACTACAATGAGCAGTTCTTC
TRBV6-2/TRBV6-3	TRBD2	-	TRBJ2-3	CASSTALLAGGQTDTQYF	TGTGCCAGCAGTACCGCTCTCCTAGCGGGAGGGCAGACAGATACGCAGTATTTT
TRBV6-1	-	-	TRBJ1-3	CASGDLSGNTIYF	TGTGCCAGCGGGGACCTCTCTGGAAACACCATATATTTT
TRBV18	-	few	TRBJ1-2	CASAATNYGYTF	TGTGCCAGCGCCGCAACGAACTATGGCTACACCTTC
TRBV6-5	-	few	TRBJ1-3	CASSYSRQHSGNTIYF	TGTGCCAGCAGTTACTCGAGACAGCACTCTGGAAACACCATATATTTT
TRBV29-1	TRBD1	many	TRBJ1-2	CSVATGQGNYGYTF	TGCAGCGTTGCGACGGGACAGGGGAACTATGGCTACACCTTC
TRBV29-1	TRBD2	-	TRBJ2-1	CSVGLAGRSNEQFF	TGCAGCGTTGGACTAGCGGGTCGGAGCAATGAGCAGTTCTTC
TRBV28	-	many	TRBJ2-7	CASSLWSPSSYEQYF	TGTGCCAGCAGTTTGTGGAGTCCCAGCTCCTACGAGCAGTACTTC